Listed here are 23 T cell receptor beta chains from one sample, sequenced in a study of T cells in Graves' hyperthyroidism and ophthalmopathy. TCR beta CDR3 sequences were amplified from RNA transcripts. HTBI primers were the set used in a first-round RT-PCR of the TCR CDR3. One entry per CDR3 protein results from TCRdb running MiXCR on the multiplex PCR reads. The table includes roughly 260,000 distinct CDR3 sequences, more than 12% detected once. Sequenced: blood. These TCRs come from a woman in her thirties or forties with Graves' hyperthyroidism that later progressed to Graves' ophthalmopathy.

The sample holds many counts of this clonotype. The rearrangement joins TRBV10-3 to TRBJ2-2, with 9 bases lining up with TRBD1. V trimming: 3 bases; J trimming: 5 bases; junction bases outside the gene matches: 1. The CDR3 is 14 amino acids. Germline V gene sequence: CDR1 ENHRY, CDR2 SYGVKD. CDR3 sequence (DNA): TGTGCCATCAGTGACGGACAGGGGACCGGGGAGCTGTTTTTT. Amino acids: CAISDGQGTGELFF.

This clonotype was seen ten or more times. The chain carries TRBV7-9 and TRBJ2-7; 7 bases align to TRBD1. This CDR3 region has 16 residues. Per the germline V gene, CDR1 is SEHNR and CDR2 is FQNEAQ (reference sequence). The V and J ends lost 1 base and 0 bases, in that order; junction bases with no gene match: 6. The CDR3 loop reads CASSLGLGQISYEQYF. In DNA form, the CDR3 reads TGTGCCAGCAGCTTAGGGTTGGGACAGATCTCCTACGAGCAGTACTTC.

This clonotype was found many times. This chain connects TRBV12-3 or TRBV12-4 to TRBJ2-4; 7 bases are a match to TRBD1. V lost 2 bases, J lost 4 bases, and 2 bases stayed unmatched. This CDR3 contains 14 residues. DNA of the CDR3: TGTGCCAGCAGTTTACCGGGACAGAAAAACATTCAGTACTTC. Amino acid sequence: CASSLPGQKNIQYF.

This clonotype appeared many times. The chain joins TRBV7-9 to TRBJ2-7; D unclear. Germline CDR1 SEHNR, CDR2 FQNEAQ (reference sequence). V dropped 5 bases and J dropped 2 bases, with 10 bases sitting between them. There are 13 residues in the CDR3. CDR3 loop: CASSPMNTYEQYF. As DNA, the CDR3 is TGTGCCAGCAGCCCTATGAACACCTACGAGCAGTACTTC.

There are a few counts of this clonotype. This chain links TRBV11-2 with TRBJ1-1; 8 bases are a match to TRBD1. Germline CDR1 reads SGHAT; CDR2 reads FQNNGV. Unmatched junction bases numbered 8, after V lost 4 bases and J lost 4 bases. The CDR3 length is 15 residues. The CDR3 here is CASSSRTGRSTEAFF. The CDR3 nucleotides read TGTGCCAGCAGCTCCCGGACAGGGAGGAGCACTGAAGCTTTCTTT.

This clonotype has ten or more counts. V and J are TRBV27 and TRBJ2-1; D is ambiguous. CDR3 size: 15 residues. The V gene's germline CDR1 is MNHEY and CDR2 SMNVEV (reference sequence). Trimming shortened V by 5 bases and J by 2 bases, and 13 bases separated the two germline ends. This chain's CDR3 is CASSIRGSPYNEQFF. For the CDR3, the DNA is TGTGCCAGCAGTATACGAGGAAGCCCCTACAATGAGCAGTTCTTC.

The CDR3 reads CSVTAGSNYGYTF. Here the CDR3 DNA reads TGCAGTGTCACGGCCGGTTCTAACTATGGCTACACCTTC. The gene calls are TRBV20-1 and TRBJ1-2; D is ambiguous. This CDR3 region has 13 residues. Per the germline V gene, CDR1 is DFQATT and CDR2 is SNEGSKA (reference sequence). V was shortened by 7 bases and J by 0 bases, with 12 bases between the two germline ends.

This clonotype was seen just once. The rearrangement links TRBV2 to TRBJ1-5, with 9 bases that match TRBD1. After removal of 6 bases from V and 5 bases from J, the junction contained 5 bases not matched to a gene. The CDR3 runs 14 residues. Germline assignment: CDR1 SNHLY and CDR2 FYNNEI. The CDR3 loop reads CASRADRGDQPQHF. The CDR3 DNA follows: TGTGCCAGCAGAGCGGACAGGGGAGATCAGCCCCAGCATTTT.

This clonotype was detected ten times or more. The chain links TRBV28 to TRBJ2-3; TRBD2 aligns across 9 bases. The CDR3 spans 19 residues. V lost 2 bases to trimming and J lost 2 bases; unmatched junction nucleotides: 14. Germline lookup yields CDR1 MDHEN and CDR2 SYDVKM. The CDR3 region has the DNA TGTGCCAGCAGTTTAACCGCTAGTTGGCGGGAGGGGAACACAGATACGCAGTATTTT. It translates to CASSLTASWREGNTDTQYF.

The table lists this clonotype with many counts. This chain joins TRBV5-1 and TRBJ2-5; 9 bases map to TRBD2. Germline-derived CDR1 and CDR2 are SGHRS and YFSETQ. The V gene end was trimmed by 4 bases and the J gene end by 4 bases; junction bases not matched to a gene: 11. The CDR3 contains 16 residues. The CDR3 DNA follows: TGCGCCAGCAGCGTAGCGGGAGATGAGACACGAGAGACCCAGTACTTC. Protein sequence: CASSVAGDETRETQYF.

This clonotype has a count of ten or more. The chain carries TRBV28 and TRBJ2-1; possibly TRBD1 or TRBD2 for D (5 bases each). The CDR3 consists of 15 residues. Germline CDR1 reads MDHEN; CDR2 reads SYDVKM. Trimming pared 3 bases from V and 2 bases from J, leaving 11 bases between. DNA of the CDR3: TGTGCCAGCAGTTTCATGGGGGAGCCCTACAATGAGCAGTTCTTC. It codes for CASSFMGEPYNEQFF. Filled out from reference TRBV28 and TRBJ2-1, the complete variable domain reads DVKVTQSSRYLVKRTGEKVFLECVQDMDHENMFWYRQDPGLGLRLIYFSYDVKMKEKGDIPEGYSVSREKKERFSLILESASTNQTSMYLCASSFMGEPYNEQFFGPGTRLTVL.

This sequence joins TRBV29-1 and TRBJ2-5, with no clear D. Germline V CDR1 and CDR2: SQVTM, ANQGSEA. V was shortened by 7 bases and J by 5 bases, with 8 bases between the two germline ends. The length of the CDR3 is 10 residues. The CDR3 loop is CSAFSETQYF. Here the CDR3 DNA reads TGCAGCGCCTTTTCTGAGACCCAGTACTTC. Together with reference TRBV29-1 and TRBJ2-5, the CDR3 gives the full variable domain: SAVISQKPSRDICQRGTSLTIQCQVDSQVTMMFWYRQQPGQSLTLIATANQGSEATYESGFVIDKFPISRPNLTFSTLTVSNMSPEDSSIYLCSAFSETQYFGPGTRLLVL.

Many counts were recorded for this clonotype. V and J are TRBV27 and TRBJ1-2; no clear D gene. The CDR3 length is 17 residues. Looked up from germline, CDR1 is MNHEY and CDR2 is SMNVEV (reference sequence). V gave up 8 bases and J gave up 4 bases, with 26 bases separating them. Here the CDR3 DNA reads TGTGCCAGCGGATCGGCGATACCCTATAACGGGTTCTATGGCTACACCTTC. This encodes CASGSAIPYNGFYGYTF.

This clonotype was seen many times. This chain links TRBV3-1 with TRBJ2-1; D ambiguous. The CDR3 contains 16 residues. Germline V gives CDR1 LGHDT, CDR2 YNNKEL (reference sequence). With 3 bases removed from V and 3 bases from J, the gap between germline ends came to 15 bases. The CDR3 DNA reads as TGTGCCAGCAGCCAGGTCCGGGCAGCCCGCTACAATGAGCAGTTCTTC. Its translation is CASSQVRAARYNEQFF.

There are many counts of this clonotype. The chain recombines TRBV2 with TRBJ1-3; TRBD1 matches 7 bases. In germline, CDR1 is SNHLY, CDR2 FYNNEI. V lost 5 bases, J lost 0 bases, and 7 bases stayed unmatched. The CDR3 is 16 residues long. CDR3 region: CASSRDRGFSGNTIYF. In DNA form, the CDR3 reads TGTGCCAGCAGTCGGGACAGAGGATTCTCTGGAAACACCATATATTTT.

In this sample, this clonotype turned up many times. The chain has TRBV3-1 and TRBJ2-1, with TRBD1 matching over 9 bases. The CDR3 runs to 16 residues. V lost 2 bases and J lost 5; bases outside the gene matches: 7. Germline CDR1 reads LGHDT; CDR2 reads YNNKEL (reference sequence). DNA of the CDR3: TGTGCCAGCAGCCAATTCGGGACAGGGTATAACAATGAGCAGTTCTTC. Protein sequence: CASSQFGTGYNNEQFF.

Many counts were recorded for this clonotype. This chain connects TRBV5-1 to TRBJ2-7; tentatively, D is TRBD1 (5 bases). The CDR3 length is 12 residues. V lost 7 bases, J lost 6 bases, and 14 bases lay in between. Looked up from germline, CDR1 is SGHRS and CDR2 is YFSETQ. The CDR3 DNA is TGCGCCAGCTGGGGCCCCGACGGCGAGCAGTACTTC. This translates into CASWGPDGEQYF.

This clonotype showed up just a few times. The chain recombines TRBV5-1 with TRBJ2-7, with D possibly TRBD2 on 5 matching bases. This CDR3 region has 14 residues. Deletions cut 0 bases from V and 5 bases from J, with 12 bases between. In germline, CDR1 is SGHRS, CDR2 YFSETQ. The CDR3 protein is CASSLERVPDEQYF. The CDR3 DNA is TGCGCCAGCAGCTTGGAGAGGGTACCCGACGAGCAGTACTTC.

Concerning this clonotype itself: One base away lies a much larger clone, so this may be a sequencing read error. The V call is TRBV18, the J call TRBJ2-1; 9 nucleotides align to TRBD2. CDR3 length: 16 amino acids. Germline loops: CDR1 KGHSH, CDR2 LQKENI. V shed 2 bases, J shed 7 bases, and the junction held 9 bases outside the gene matches. The CDR3 sequence: CASSPSGSGSVNEQFF. The CDR3 DNA is TGTGCCAGCTCACCATCGGGTAGCGGGAGTGTGAATGAGCAGTTCTTC.

At least ten counts were recorded for this clonotype. The genes are TRBV6-1 and TRBJ1-1; weak D call: TRBD1 (5 bases). Germline CDR1 and CDR2: MNHNS and SASEGT. The CDR3 spans 14 residues. V was trimmed by 7 bases and J by 4 bases, leaving 16 bases between them. In DNA, the CDR3 is TGTGCCAGCACCACTGCGGCGGGGGGCACTGAAGCTTTCTTT. It encodes CASTTAAGGTEAFF.

In its sample, this clonotype was seen many times. This chain joins TRBV18 and TRBJ2-7; maybe TRBD1 (6 bases). The CDR3 extends over 13 amino acids. CDR1 is KGHSH, CDR2 LQKENI, per germline. V was cut by 2 bases and J by 1 base, with 6 bases left in between. The CDR3 region is CASSPGTSYEQYF. In nucleotides, the CDR3 is TGTGCCAGCTCACCAGGGACATCCTACGAGCAGTACTTC.

The table lists this clonotype with many counts. V usage is TRBV2 and J usage is TRBJ2-2, with 10 bases fitting TRBD1. The CDR3 totals 14 residues. Losses at the gene ends were 7 bases for V and 7 bases for J; bases not matched to a gene: 6. CDR1 is SNHLY and CDR2 is FYNNEI in the germline V gene. CDR3 in amino acids: CASTRDRGGGELFF. In DNA, the CDR3 is TGTGCCAGCACCCGGGACAGGGGCGGCGGGGAGCTGTTTTTT.

This clonotype has a count of ten or more. This chain links TRBV9 with TRBJ1-1, with D possibly TRBD1 on 5 matching bases. This CDR3 comprises 15 residues. V was clipped by 3 bases and J by 4 bases, with 16 bases between them. Germline-derived CDR1 and CDR2 are SGDLS and YYNGEE. In DNA form, the CDR3 reads TGTGCCAGCAGCGCCTCAGGGAGTTGGGGCACTGAAGCTTTCTTT. It is translated as CASSASGSWGTEAFF.